This T cell receptor (beta chain) stems from a study of cytomegalovirus exposure and HLA in healthy donors. Points from the study as a whole: Analyses of presence and absence presupposed an approximately uniform sequencing depth across donors. Previously analyzed data showed that most TCR beta V segments were productive at a frequency of about 87% or about 30%.

From germline, CDR1 is MGHRA and CDR2 YSYEKL. This CDR3 is built from 16 residues. Between the trimmed V and J ends, which lost 3 bases and 3 bases, there was a span of 12 bases. Researchers ran the PCR with 60 Vbeta and 13 Jbeta primers. The protocol was immunoSEQ multiplex PCR, while the TCRdb copy is restricted to in-frame clones and leaves out a portion. Altogether some 170,000 clones are present, roughly 79% being singletons, with the ten largest covering roughly 5%. As regards this clone: The antigen is unknown.

This sequence originates from a woman aged 18 to 35 in good health and CMV-seropositive. The chain uses TRBV4-1 and TRBJ1-6; D unclear. Sequenced: PBMCs. Here the CDR3 reads CASSQMAGNYNSPLHF. The CDR3 DNA reads as TGCGCCAGCAGCCAGATGGCCGGGAACTATAATTCACCCCTCCACTTT.